The 16 T cell receptor beta chains below were found in one sample sequenced in a study of cytomegalovirus exposure and HLA in healthy donors. PCR was performed using 60 Vbeta and 13 Jbeta primers. Here immunoSEQ multiplex PCR was the method, and the copy in TCRdb shows in-frame clones only, minus some. The profile shows approximately 150,000 clones, around four fifths of them singletons. Material: PBMCs. Source of these receptors: a male donor in good health and CMV-seronegative.

The chain couples TRBV5-8 to TRBJ2-7, with D perhaps TRBD1 (6 bases). Germline values: CDR1 SGHTS, CDR2 YDEGEE. The CDR3 covers 16 residues. V lost 0 bases, J lost 2 bases, and 15 bases lay in between. CDR3 in amino acids: CASSLARGYRTYEQYF. The CDR3 DNA reads TGTGCCAGCAGCTTGGCCAGGGGTTACCGTACCTACGAGCAGTACTTC.

V usage is TRBV6-1 and J usage is TRBJ2-1, with 10 bases identical to TRBD2. Germline CDR1 reads MNHNS; CDR2 reads SASEGT. The CDR3 has 16 amino acids. Germline trimming cut 2 bases from V and 9 bases from J; bases unmatched to any gene: 10. The CDR3 is CASSEIGSGGAAEQFF. The CDR3, as DNA: TGTGCCAGCAGTGAAATTGGAAGCGGGGGGGCCGCTGAGCAGTTCTTC.

The DNA of the CDR3 is TGTGCCAGCAGCTCTGGGACTAGCGGGATGACAGATACGCAGTATTTT. It is translated as CASSSGTSGMTDTQYF. The chain has TRBV5-4 and TRBJ2-3, with 13 positions matching TRBD2. V lost 3 bases to trimming and J lost 3 bases; unmatched junction nucleotides: 4. The germline V gene has CDR1 SGHNT and CDR2 YYREEE (reference sequence). CDR3 length: 16 amino acids.

The chain is built from TRBV27 and TRBJ2-1; 14 bases are shared with TRBD2. CDR3 length equals 18 residues. Germline CDR1 MNHEY, CDR2 SMNVEV (reference sequence). V dropped 0 bases and J dropped 10; count of bases not matched to a gene: 11. The chain's CDR3 is CASSLSNPTSGGAGEQFF. The DNA of the CDR3 is TGTGCCAGCAGTTTATCGAACCCGACTAGCGGGGGGGCCGGGGAGCAGTTCTTC.

The chain couples TRBV9 to TRBJ2-1, with 11 bases that match TRBD2. The junction had 3 bases not matched to a gene; V was cut back by 0 bases and J by 10 bases. The CDR3 is 14 residues long. Germline V gives CDR1 SGDLS, CDR2 YYNGEE. DNA of the CDR3: TGTGCCAGCAGCGTAGGGGTAGCGGGAGGGGAGCAGTTCTTC. It specifies CASSVGVAGGEQFF.

V usage is TRBV28 and J usage is TRBJ2-2, with TRBD1 matching 11 bases. The V segment lost 6 bases and the J segment 3 bases; nucleotides outside the gene matches: 3. Germline lookup yields CDR1 MDHEN and CDR2 SYDVKM. This CDR3 contains 15 residues. The DNA for the CDR3 is TGTGCCAGCAGCTGGACAGGGGGCTACACCGGGGAGCTGTTTTTT. Amino acid sequence: CASSWTGGYTGELFF.

This clone was seen a single time. V usage is TRBV7-9 and J usage is TRBJ1-1; 10 bases fit TRBD1. Germline values: CDR1 SEHNR, CDR2 FQNEAQ (reference sequence). The CDR3 runs to 14 residues. Trimming cost V 5 bases and J 3 bases; bases outside gene matches: 3. CDR3 protein: CASSQGQGHTEAFF. The CDR3 DNA is TGTGCCAGCAGCCAGGGACAGGGGCACACTGAAGCTTTCTTT. The complete variable domain, with remaining parts taken from reference TRBV7-9 and TRBJ1-1, reads DTGVSQNPRHKITKRGQNVTFRCDPISEHNRLYWYRQTLGQGPEFLTYFQNEAQLEKSRLLSDRFSAERPKGSFSTLEIQRTEQGDSAMYLCASSQGQGHTEAFFGQGTRLTVV.

The rearrangement uses TRBV7-8 and TRBJ1-1; a weak D match, TRBD1 (5 bases). This CDR3 has 13 amino acids. V gave up 1 base and J gave up 10 bases, with 13 bases separating them. Germline CDR1 and CDR2: SGHVS and FQNEAQ. This CDR3 is CASSLGSFQGAFF. CDR3 DNA: TGTGCCAGCAGCTTAGGTTCGTTCCAGGGAGCTTTCTTT.

The rearrangement joins TRBV7-8 to TRBJ1-1, with 9 bases aligning to TRBD1. This CDR3 is 16 amino acids long. The ends lost 2 bases at V and 1 base at J; junction bases unmatched: 5. CDR1 and CDR2 (germline): SGHVS, FQNEAQ. CDR3 residues: CASSLLGTGWNTEAFF. CDR3 nucleotide sequence: TGTGCCAGCAGCTTACTCGGGACAGGGTGGAACACTGAAGCTTTCTTT.

The chain combines TRBV9 with TRBJ1-6; 11 nucleotides agree with TRBD1. V dropped 3 bases and J dropped 10; count of bases not matched to a gene: 6. From germline, CDR1 is SGDLS and CDR2 YYNGEE. The CDR3 is 15 amino acids. The CDR3 spells CASSGEDRGPSPLHF. The CDR3 DNA is TGTGCCAGCAGCGGGGAGGACAGGGGGCCGTCACCCCTCCACTTT.

The chain links TRBV7-3 to TRBJ2-3; D unresolved. CDR1 SGHTA and CDR2 FQGTGA come from the germline V gene. This CDR3 comprises 14 residues. The germline V and J ends were trimmed by 3 bases and 0 bases, with 7 bases remaining between them. CDR3 coding DNA: TGTGCCAGCAGCTTGCACGGGAGCACAGATACGCAGTATTTT. It codes for CASSLHGSTDTQYF.

The V call is TRBV27, the J call TRBJ2-7, with TRBD2 matching over 12 bases. The CDR3 has 18 residues. V was pared by 2 bases and J by 5 bases, with 13 bases of the junction left unmatched. Germline values: CDR1 MNHEY, CDR2 SMNVEV (reference sequence). Here the CDR3 DNA reads TGTGCCAGCAGTTTAGGCGGGACTAGCGGGTGGCTTCTCCACGAGCAGTACTTC. Amino acids: CASSLGGTSGWLLHEQYF.

This clone was seen only a few times. The chain joins TRBV27 to TRBJ1-2; TRBD1 agrees at 9 bases. In germline, CDR1 is MNHEY, CDR2 SMNVEV (reference sequence). J lost 8 bases, V lost 6 bases, and 10 bases had no gene match. The CDR3 extends over 14 amino acids. In DNA form, the CDR3 reads TGTGCCAGCAGCCATAAGGACAGGGGAAAAGGCTACACCTTC. It codes for CASSHKDRGKGYTF.

This clone was seen only once. The V call is TRBV18, the J call TRBJ2-3; tentative D call: TRBD1 (5 bases). The CDR3 runs 14 residues. The germline V gene has CDR1 KGHSH and CDR2 LQKENI. V was shortened by 4 bases and J by 2 bases, with 10 bases between the two germline ends. CDR3 sequence (DNA): TGTGCCAGCTCACGAACAGGCGACACAGATACGCAGTATTTT. Its protein product is CASSRTGDTDTQYF.

The chain combines TRBV10-3 with TRBJ1-2, with D unclear. The germline CDR1 and CDR2 sequences are ENHRY and SYGVKD. V shed 2 bases and J shed 6 bases, with 13 bases lying between them. This CDR3 is built from 14 residues. The CDR3 DNA is TGTGCCATCAGTGAGCCACTCACGGCGGATGGCTACACCTTC. Translating gives CAISEPLTADGYTF.

The chain employs TRBV6-1 and TRBJ1-5; tentative D call: TRBD1 (5 bases). Germline CDR1 is MNHNS and CDR2 is SASEGT. This CDR3 is built from 13 residues. Trimming cost V 5 bases and J 4 bases, with 9 bases left between them. CDR3 sequence reads: CASSQGNNQPQHF. For the CDR3, the DNA is TGTGCCAGCAGTCAGGGTAATAATCAGCCCCAGCATTTT.